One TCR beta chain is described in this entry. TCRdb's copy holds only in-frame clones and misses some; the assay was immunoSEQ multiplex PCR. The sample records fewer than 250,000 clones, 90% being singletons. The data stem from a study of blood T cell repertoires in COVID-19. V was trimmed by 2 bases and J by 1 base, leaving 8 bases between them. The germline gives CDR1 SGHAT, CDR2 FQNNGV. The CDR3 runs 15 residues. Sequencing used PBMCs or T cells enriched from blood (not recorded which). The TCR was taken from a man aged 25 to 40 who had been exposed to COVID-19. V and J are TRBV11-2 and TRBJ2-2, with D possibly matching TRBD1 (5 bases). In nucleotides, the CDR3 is TGTGCCAGCAGCTTAAGGGGATTGAACACCGGGGAGCTGTTTTTT. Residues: CASSLRGLNTGELFF.